The 21 T cell receptor beta chains below were found in one sample sequenced in a study of blood T cell repertoires in COVID-19. Sequenced by immunoSEQ multiplex PCR; TCRdb stores in-frame clones only, minus some. The data show fewer than 500,000 clones, with approximately 90% seen just once and approximately 0.92% held by the top ten. Sequenced: peripheral blood. The receptors here all came from a man younger than 35 with COVID-19, enrolled during active disease.

The chain combines TRBV3-1 (or the pseudogene TRBV3-2) with TRBJ2-7; 11 bases are shared with TRBD2. Germline CDR1 reads LGHDT; CDR2 reads YNNKEL (reference sequence). The V segment lost 5 bases and the J segment 3 bases; nucleotides outside the gene matches: 6. This CDR3 is 15 amino acids long. DNA of the CDR3: TGTGCCAGCAGCTTACGACTAGCGGGGAACTACGAGCAGTACTTC. The encoded protein is CASSLRLAGNYEQYF.

J is TRBJ1-4 and V is TRBV25-1, with TRBD1 matching 7 bases. CDR1 is MGHDK, CDR2 SYGVNS, per germline. The CDR3 covers 15 residues. Unmatched junction bases numbered 6, after V lost 1 base and J lost 7 bases. The CDR3 reads CASSESQGVSEKLFF. In DNA, the CDR3 is TGTGCCAGCAGTGAATCCCAGGGGGTATCTGAAAAACTGTTTTTT.

The chain uses TRBV19 and TRBJ2-7, with a weak D call TRBD1 (6 bases). The V end lost 3 bases, the J end lost 0 bases, and 21 bases lay between the germline ends. The CDR3 is made up of 18 amino acids. CDR1 and CDR2 (germline): LNHDA, SQIVND (reference sequence). The CDR3 DNA sequence: TGTGCCAGTAGTATTCTATCGAGGGGGTCCGGGTCCTCCTACGAGCAGTACTTC. Translating gives CASSILSRGSGSSYEQYF.

V is TRBV5-1 and J is TRBJ2-7; 7 nucleotides align to TRBD1. In germline, CDR1 is SGHRS, CDR2 YFSETQ. The CDR3 spans 13 residues. Trimming removed 5 bases from V and 5 bases from J; junction bases left unmatched: 7. CDR3 nucleotide sequence: TGCGCCAGCAGTACCGGGACAGTTGACGAGCAGTACTTC. Its translation is CASSTGTVDEQYF.

The genes are TRBV7-2 and TRBJ2-7; weak D call: TRBD2 (6 bases). V was shortened by 0 bases and J by 5 bases, with 17 bases between the two germline ends. Per the germline V gene, CDR1 is SGHTA and CDR2 is FQGNSA. This CDR3 is built from 16 residues. CDR3 amino acids: CASSLALTRSSDEQYF. Written as DNA, the CDR3 is TGTGCCAGCAGCTTAGCGCTGACTAGGAGTAGTGACGAGCAGTACTTC.

This sequence joins TRBV3-1 (or the pseudogene TRBV3-2) and TRBJ1-4; 9 bases are a match to TRBD1. The CDR3 totals 17 residues. Trimming removed 5 bases from V and 0 bases from J; junction bases left unmatched: 7. The germline V gene has CDR1 LGHDT and CDR2 YNNKEL (reference sequence). CDR3 coding DNA: TGTGCCAGCAGCTCCCGGGACAGGGACGCAACTAATGAAAAACTGTTTTTT. The encoded protein is CASSSRDRDATNEKLFF.

The chain has TRBV9 and TRBJ2-7, with 8 bases fitting TRBD2. The CDR3 length is 15 residues. Germline V gene sequence: CDR1 SGDLS, CDR2 YYNGEE. After removal of 4 bases from V and 2 bases from J, the junction contained 8 bases not matched to a gene. In nucleotides, the CDR3 is TGTGCCAGCAGCCAAGGTATAGCGGGGACCTACGAGCAGTACTTC. It encodes CASSQGIAGTYEQYF.

The chain combines TRBV7-8 with TRBJ2-2; TRBD1 aligns across 7 bases. Germline CDR1 SGHVS, CDR2 FQNEAQ. V shed 1 base and J 1 base; nucleotides not matched to a gene: 0. This CDR3 has 15 amino acids. The CDR3 DNA reads TGTGCCAGCAGCTTAGGGACAGGGAACACCGGGGAGCTGTTTTTT. Amino acids: CASSLGTGNTGELFF.

A few counts support this clone. This rearrangement joins TRBV5-1 to TRBJ2-1, with D maybe TRBD2 (7 bases). The V and J ends lost 6 bases and 5 bases respectively, with 21 bases between them. The CDR3 loop spans 16 amino acids. The germline V gene encodes CDR1 SGHRS and CDR2 YFSETQ. The CDR3 reads CASIAGGRGPDNEQFF. In DNA form, the CDR3 reads TGCGCCAGCATCGCTGGAGGGCGGGGGCCCGACAATGAGCAGTTCTTC.

The gene calls are TRBV25-1 and TRBJ1-2; TRBD1 is a possible D gene (5 bases). The CDR3 loop spans 13 amino acids. Per the germline V gene, CDR1 is MGHDK and CDR2 is SYGVNS. Trimming removed 8 bases from V and 8 bases from J, with 18 bases in between. CDR3 in amino acids: CASRPDPGEGYTF. The CDR3 DNA is TGTGCCAGCCGCCCGGACCCGGGGGAAGGCTACACCTTC.

This clone was counted once. The chain joins TRBV19 to TRBJ2-7; no reliable D call. The CDR3 loop spans 14 amino acids. V was trimmed by 0 bases and J by 0 bases, leaving 6 bases between them. The germline V gene has CDR1 LNHDA and CDR2 SQIVND (reference sequence). The DNA of the CDR3 is TGTGCCAGTAGTATAGATCCCAGCTCCTACGAGCAGTACTTC. Its translation: CASSIDPSSYEQYF.

The chain employs TRBV9 and TRBJ1-1; perhaps TRBD1 as D (6 bases). CDR1 SGDLS and CDR2 YYNGEE come from the germline V gene. Trimming took off 0 bases at V and 11 bases at J, with 11 bases between the two ends. This CDR3 has 12 residues. The CDR3 nucleotides are TGTGCCAGCAGCGTAGGCAGGGGCGAGGCTTTCTTT. Translating it yields CASSVGRGEAFF.

The V gene is TRBV6-5, the J gene TRBJ2-2, with no clear D. Germline CDR1 and CDR2: MNHEY and SVGAGI. The V gene lost 6 bases and the J gene lost 1 base, with 3 bases spanning the gap. CDR3 length: 12 residues. The CDR3 nucleotides are TGTGCCAGCAGCTGGAACACCGGGGAGCTGTTTTTT. It encodes CASSWNTGELFF.

The chain has TRBV1 and TRBJ2-2; TRBD2, the table's D call, lacks a check against the DNA. TRBV1 is a recognized pseudogene. The CDR3 sequence is 16 residues long. The CDR3 protein is CTSSQRTGTYTGELFF. CDR3 bases: TGCACCAGCAGCCAAAGGACTGGAACTTACACCGGGGAGCTGTTTTTT.

The chain employs TRBV4-2 and TRBJ2-1; TRBD2 might be the D (6 bases). Germline V gives CDR1 LGHNA, CDR2 YNFKEQ. V gave up 1 base and J gave up 5 bases, with 15 bases separating them. The CDR3 contains 16 residues. The CDR3 here is CASSQGRLVADNEQFF. CDR3 coding DNA: TGTGCCAGCAGCCAAGGCCGACTAGTAGCCGACAATGAGCAGTTCTTC.

V and J are TRBV6-6 and TRBJ2-7; D unresolved. Germline CDR1 is MNHNY and CDR2 is SVGAGI (reference sequence). The CDR3 is 12 residues long. The ends were cut back, 7 bases at V and 1 base at J, with 8 bases in the middle. Written as DNA, the CDR3 is TGTGCCAGCAAAGACTCGTCCTACGAGCAGTACTTC. Protein sequence: CASKDSSYEQYF.

The chain has TRBV11-1 and TRBJ2-4, with D possibly matching TRBD2 (6 bases). There are 15 residues in the CDR3. Germline-derived CDR1 and CDR2 are SGHAT and FQDESV (reference sequence). With 1 base removed from V and 7 bases from J, the gap between germline ends came to 14 bases. CDR3 residues: CASSLGRGRRNIQYF. CDR3 nucleotide sequence: TGTGCCAGCAGCTTAGGGCGAGGGAGGCGGAACATTCAGTACTTC.

This chain uses TRBV19 with TRBJ1-1; perhaps TRBD1 as D (6 bases). V lost 7 bases and J 5 bases, leaving 17 bases between the germline ends. Looked up from germline, CDR1 is LNHDA and CDR2 is SQIVND (reference sequence). The length of the CDR3 is 14 residues. The CDR3 DNA is TGTGCCAGTATATCGGACAGATTGGGAACTGAAGCTTTCTTT. Translating gives CASISDRLGTEAFF.

The rearrangement uses TRBV7-9 and TRBJ1-1; maybe TRBD1 (5 bases). The CDR3 covers 12 residues. V lost 6 bases, J lost 8 bases, and 13 bases lay in between. Germline-derived CDR1 and CDR2 are SEHNR and FQNEAQ (reference sequence). The CDR3 sequence is CASRTDRQEAFF. The CDR3 bases are TGTGCCAGCAGGACTGACAGACAAGAAGCTTTCTTT.

The chain is built from TRBV6-5 and TRBJ2-7; D possibly corresponds to TRBD2 (6 bases). V lost 5 bases and J 1 base, leaving 9 bases between the germline ends. Germline V CDR1 and CDR2: MNHEY, SVGAGI. This CDR3 has 13 residues. CDR3 region: CASSNRGSYEQYF. CDR3 sequence (DNA): TGTGCCAGCAGTAACCGGGGGTCCTACGAGCAGTACTTC.

Points on this clone: Sequence at one end of the junction differs from germline and may be a read error. The V call is TRBV7-2, the J call TRBJ1-1; D not certain. The V gene's germline CDR1 is SGHTA and CDR2 FQGNSA. There are 17 residues in the CDR3. The CDR3 bases are TGTGCCAGCAGCTTATTCCCCCCTGGACTCGGAGATTCTGAGGCTTTCTTT. Translated, it gives CASSLFPPGLGDSEAFF.